This passage covers 26 T cell receptor beta chains from one sample sequenced in a study of blood T cell repertoires in COVID-19. Sequencing was performed with immunoSEQ multiplex PCR; in TCRdb, only in-frame clones are kept and a portion is missing. The profile shows tens of thousands of clones, around 90% of them singletons. The sample taken for sequencing was peripheral blood. The receptors here all came from a man between 50 and 59 years old with acute or convalescent COVID-19.

This chain connects TRBV4-1 to TRBJ1-2; D perhaps matches TRBD1 (5 bases). The germline V and J ends were trimmed by 0 bases and 2 bases, with 19 bases remaining between them. This CDR3 comprises 18 residues. Per germline, CDR1 MGHRA and CDR2 YSYEKL. The CDR3 region has the DNA TGCGCCAGCAGCCAAGAGGGACTGACGGGACGGAAGAACTATGGCTACACCTTC. This sequence encodes CASSQEGLTGRKNYGYTF.

This chain joins TRBV30 and TRBJ1-2; TRBD1 might be the D (5 bases). The CDR3 runs to 14 residues. CDR1 is GTSNPN, CDR2 SVGIG, per germline (reference sequence). Trimming removed 3 bases from V and 4 bases from J, with 15 bases in between. CDR3 bases: TGTGCCTGGAGGCCGGGACTAACCCTCTATGGCTACACCTTC. Translation: CAWRPGLTLYGYTF.

The rearrangement links TRBV27 to TRBJ1-5, with D uncertain. V lost 2 bases to trimming and J lost 1 base, with 9 bases between them. The CDR3 has 15 residues. The V gene's germline CDR1 is MNHEY and CDR2 SMNVEV (reference sequence). The CDR3 DNA reads as TGTGCCAGCAGTTTACGGGGAGGCAGCAATCAGCCCCAGCATTTT. This codes for CASSLRGGSNQPQHF.

The rearrangement links TRBV6-5 to TRBJ1-5; D perhaps matches TRBD1 (6 bases). V lost 7 bases, J lost 7 bases, and 14 bases lay in between. Germline V gene sequence: CDR1 MNHEY, CDR2 SVGAGI. The CDR3 has 13 residues. The CDR3 coding sequence is TGTGCCAGCACCACAGGGATATGGCAGCCCCAGCATTTT. It specifies CASTTGIWQPQHF.

V is TRBV5-1 and J is TRBJ1-2; no definite D call. Trimming took 0 bases from V and 2 from J, leaving 5 bases between them. This CDR3 region has 13 residues. CDR1 SGHRS and CDR2 YFSETQ come from the germline V gene. In DNA form, the CDR3 reads TGCGCCAGCAGCTTGGGAGGGAACTATGGCTACACCTTC. This encodes CASSLGGNYGYTF.

The chain has TRBV7-6 and TRBJ2-7; TRBD1 matches 10 bases. The V gene's germline CDR1 is SGHVS and CDR2 FNYEAQ. CDR3 length: 15 residues. V gave up 4 bases and J gave up 2 bases; unmatched junction bases: 5. The CDR3, as DNA: TGTGCCAGCAGCTCCCAGGGGACAGGGGCCTACGAGCAGTACTTC. Translating it yields CASSSQGTGAYEQYF.

This clone was counted between two and nine times. The V call is TRBV7-2, the J call TRBJ1-2; 8 bases match TRBD1. Germline values: CDR1 SGHTA, CDR2 FQGNSA. The CDR3 extends over 14 amino acids. Trimming removed 1 base from V and 6 bases from J; junction bases left unmatched: 4. The CDR3 DNA follows: TGTGCCAGCAGCTTAGGGACAGGGACCCATGGCTACACCTTC. This gives the protein CASSLGTGTHGYTF.

This clone appeared once. V gene TRBV7-9 combines with J gene TRBJ2-1, with D tentatively TRBD2 (7 bases). Germline V gene lookup returns CDR1 SEHNR and CDR2 FQNEAQ (reference sequence). The CDR3 is 16 residues long. The germline V and J ends were trimmed by 5 bases and 6 bases, with 20 bases remaining between them. The DNA for the CDR3 is TGTGCCAGCAGCGCAATAGGGGGGGTTTTAGCCAATGAGCAGTTCTTC. Its translation: CASSAIGGVLANEQFF.

The V gene is TRBV10-1, the J gene TRBJ2-3; tentatively, D is TRBD2 (5 bases). The length of the CDR3 is 13 residues. Germline V CDR1 and CDR2: WNHNN, SYGVQD (reference sequence). Trimming took 2 bases from V and 8 from J, leaving 11 bases between them. CDR3 protein: CASSEQRGGTQYF. The CDR3 nucleotides are TGCGCCAGCAGTGAGCAGCGTGGAGGTACGCAGTATTTT.

The rearrangement links TRBV19 to TRBJ1-5, with 8 bases matching TRBD1. The junction had 11 bases not matched to a gene; V was cut back by 7 bases and J by 3 bases. The CDR3 has 16 residues. The V gene's germline CDR1 is LNHDA and CDR2 SQIVND (reference sequence). As DNA, the CDR3 is TGTGCCAGTAATCCTGGACAGGGAAGGGACAATCAGCCCCAGCATTTT. As protein: CASNPGQGRDNQPQHF.

The chain recombines TRBV24-1 with TRBJ2-1, with 9 bases lining up with TRBD2. V shed 3 bases and J 4 bases; nucleotides not matched to a gene: 9. Germline CDR1 and CDR2: KGHDR and SFDVKD. This CDR3 region has 17 residues. The CDR3 DNA follows: TGTGCCACCAGTGATCCTTCGGGCGGGGGGGCTTACAATGAGCAGTTCTTC. This gives the protein CATSDPSGGGAYNEQFF.

The chain has TRBV30 and TRBJ2-3, with a tentative D call TRBD2 (5 bases). In germline, CDR1 is GTSNPN, CDR2 SVGIG (reference sequence). V lost 2 bases and J lost 5, with 17 bases in between. This CDR3 spans 15 amino acids. CDR3 region: CAWSKGVGQGDTQYF. The CDR3, as DNA: TGTGCCTGGAGTAAGGGAGTCGGGCAAGGAGATACGCAGTATTTT.

This chain connects TRBV5-4 to TRBJ1-1; 8 bases align to TRBD1. This CDR3 is 14 amino acids long. J gave up 1 base and V 1 base, and 0 bases lay outside the gene matches. Germline assignment: CDR1 SGHNT and CDR2 YYREEE (reference sequence). CDR3 in amino acids: CASSLTGGNTEAFF. The CDR3 DNA is TGTGCCAGCAGCTTGACAGGGGGGAACACTGAAGCTTTCTTT. Full variable domain (rest looked up from reference TRBV5-4 and TRBJ1-1): ETGVTQSPTHLIKTRGQQVTLRCSSQSGHNTVSWYQQALGQGPQFIFQYYREEENGRGNFPPRFSGLQFPNYSSELNVNALELDDSALYLCASSLTGGNTEAFFGQGTRLTVV.

J is TRBJ1-6 and V is TRBV5-1; TRBD1 matches at 9 bases. Unmatched junction bases numbered 4, after V lost 4 bases and J lost 8 bases. This CDR3 spans 14 amino acids. The germline gives CDR1 SGHRS, CDR2 YFSETQ. CDR3 sequence: CASSLRDRDSPLHF. The CDR3 DNA reads TGCGCCAGCAGCCTCCGGGACAGGGATTCACCCCTCCACTTT. The full variable domain, rest sourced from reference TRBV5-1 and TRBJ1-6, is KAGVTQTPRYLIKTRGQQVTLSCSPISGHRSVSWYQQTPGQGLQFLFEYFSETQRNKGNFPGRFSGRQFSNSRSEMNVSTLELGDSALYLCASSLRDRDSPLHFGNGTRLTVT.

The V call is TRBV19, the J call TRBJ1-2, with unresolved D. The germline gives CDR1 LNHDA, CDR2 SQIVND (reference sequence). V was cut by 4 bases and J by 4 bases, with 13 bases left in between. This CDR3 region has 14 residues. This CDR3 is CASSTSGRGYGYTF. DNA for the CDR3: TGTGCCAGTAGTACGTCGGGTCGTGGCTATGGCTACACCTTC.

The rearrangement links TRBV11-2 to TRBJ2-1; D call uncertain. CDR3 length: 15 residues. Looked up from germline, CDR1 is SGHAT and CDR2 is FQNNGV. Trimming left V 3 bases short and J 1 base short, with 10 bases between. The CDR3 nucleotides are TGTGCCAGCAGCTTCTCAGCGTTGTCCTACAATGAGCAGTTCTTC. Translation gives CASSFSALSYNEQFF.

The chain links TRBV28 to TRBJ1-4; TRBD1 matches 8 bases. Germline assignment: CDR1 MDHEN and CDR2 SYDVKM. With V trimmed by 5 bases and J by 0 bases, 5 bases remained unmatched. This CDR3 spans 16 amino acids. CDR3 sequence: CASSLGTGSTNEKLFF. CDR3 sequence (DNA): TGTGCCAGCAGTCTGGGGACAGGCTCAACTAATGAAAAACTGTTTTTT.

The rearrangement uses TRBV4-2 and TRBJ2-3, with 8 bases aligning to TRBD1. The V and J ends lost 2 bases and 6 bases, in that order; junction bases with no gene match: 13. This CDR3 contains 17 residues. Germline values: CDR1 LGHNA, CDR2 YNFKEQ. The CDR3 region has the DNA TGTGCCAGCAGCCAACGCCTCCAGGGGGCAACGGATGATACGCAGTATTTT. Translation gives CASSQRLQGATDDTQYF.

The chain combines TRBV5-6 with TRBJ1-3, with 7 bases aligning to TRBD1. CDR1 is SGHDT, CDR2 YYEEEE, per germline. After removal of 0 bases from V and 4 bases from J, the junction contained 7 bases not matched to a gene. The CDR3 runs 16 residues. The CDR3, as DNA: TGTGCCAGCAGCTTGGACAGGGGAAGGTTCGGAAACACCATATATTTT. Translation gives CASSLDRGRFGNTIYF.

V gene TRBV3-1 (or the pseudogene TRBV3-2) combines with J gene TRBJ2-3, with 7 positions matching TRBD1. The V and J ends lost 0 bases and 3 bases, in that order; junction bases with no gene match: 6. CDR3 length: 16 amino acids. Per germline, CDR1 LGHDT and CDR2 YNNKEL (reference sequence). This chain's CDR3 is CASSQDQNRGTDTQYF. In DNA, the CDR3 is TGTGCCAGCAGCCAAGATCAGAACAGGGGAACAGATACGCAGTATTTT.

This chain connects TRBV2 to TRBJ1-5; D ambiguous. CDR3 length: 16 amino acids. CDR1 and CDR2 (germline): SNHLY, FYNNEI. The V and J ends lost 6 bases and 0 bases respectively, with 15 bases between them. CDR3 protein: CASSPTRGYSNQPQHF. CDR3 nucleotides: TGTGCCAGCAGCCCGACGCGGGGTTATAGCAATCAGCCCCAGCATTTT. The full variable domain, its missing parts supplied by reference TRBV2 and TRBJ1-5, is EPEVTQTPSHQVTQMGQEVILRCVPISNHLYFYWYRQILGQKVEFLVSFYNNEISEKSEIFDDQFSVERPDGSNFTLKIRSTKLEDSAMYFCASSPTRGYSNQPQHFGDGTRLSIL.

The genes are TRBV6-5 and TRBJ2-5; TRBD2 is a possible D gene (6 bases). Per germline, CDR1 MNHEY and CDR2 SVGAGI. This CDR3 comprises 14 residues. Trimming removed 2 bases at V and 7 bases at J, with 14 bases between. CDR3: CASSYGAGKGTQYF. Here the CDR3 DNA reads TGTGCCAGCAGTTACGGGGCGGGGAAGGGGACCCAGTACTTC.

This chain uses TRBV2 with TRBJ1-5; possible D gene TRBD1, 5 bases. Trimming shortened V by 9 bases and J by 2 bases, and 17 bases separated the two germline ends. The length of the CDR3 is 15 residues. Germline values: CDR1 SNHLY, CDR2 FYNNEI. CDR3 coding DNA: TGTGCCAGTAAGTCGAGAGGGGAGGGCAATCAGCCCCAGCATTTT. Protein product: CASKSRGEGNQPQHF.

The J gene is TRBJ1-4, the V gene TRBV11-2; 7 bases align to TRBD1. V was clipped by 0 bases and J by 4 bases; unmatched bases: 5. Germline CDR1 SGHAT, CDR2 FQNNGV. This CDR3 is built from 16 residues. The DNA for the CDR3 is TGTGCCAGCAGCTTAGATCTGGGACAGCTTAATGAAAAACTGTTTTTT. Translating gives CASSLDLGQLNEKLFF.

The sample holds many counts of this clone. Other DNA sequences within the sample encode an identical CDR3. The rearrangement joins TRBV19 to TRBJ2-1; 9 positions match TRBD2. There are 15 residues in the CDR3. Trimming cost V 6 bases and J 0 bases; bases outside gene matches: 3. Germline CDR1 LNHDA, CDR2 SQIVND (reference sequence). The CDR3 coding sequence is TGTGCCAGTAGGACTAGCGGACCCTCCTACAATGAGCAGTTCTTC. It translates to CASRTSGPSYNEQFF. Drawing the rest from reference TRBV19 and TRBJ2-1, the complete variable domain is DGGITQSPKYLFRKEGQNVTLSCEQNLNHDAMYWYRQDPGQGLRLIYYSQIVNDFQKGDIAEGYSVSREKKESFPLTVTSAQKNPTAFYLCASRTSGPSYNEQFFGPGTRLTVL.

The chain is built from TRBV4-1 and TRBJ2-2, with unresolved D. The CDR3 spans 17 residues. CDR1 is MGHRA and CDR2 is YSYEKL in the germline V gene. The germline V and J ends were trimmed by 1 base and 5 bases, with 17 bases remaining between them. The CDR3 nucleotides are TGCGCCAGCAGCCAAGGGGCGCCTCCGGTGAAAACCGGGGAGCTGTTTTTT. The encoded protein is CASSQGAPPVKTGELFF.